A selection of T cell receptor beta chains follows, all from one sample in a study of blood T cell repertoires in COVID-19. Clones were sequenced by immunoSEQ multiplex PCR, and TCRdb holds only the in-frame ones, with some missing. Here the sample spans roughly 120,000 clones, 70% to 80% being singletons. The sequenced material came from peripheral blood. These receptors all stem from a woman older than 75 with acute or convalescent COVID-19. Each CDR3 is given with its conserved first and last residue. D genes are given only for firm matches. Clone size appears in some rows only: once, few, many, or a class for an expanded clone.

v_call	clone_size	d_call	j_call	cdr3_aa	cdr3_nt
TRBV6-5	.	.	TRBJ1-2	CASSYGGEDYGYTF	TGTGCCAGCAGTTACGGGGGGGAGGACTATGGCTACACCTTC
TRBV4-3	.	.	TRBJ2-5	CASSQDRRETQYF	TGCGCCAGCAGCCAAGATCGGCGGGAGACCCAGTACTTC
TRBV29-1	.	.	TRBJ1-5	CSVGEYTGQPQHF	TGCAGCGTTGGAGAGTACACGGGTCAGCCCCAGCATTTT
TRBV19	.	.	TRBJ1-4	CASSSPDEKLFF	TGTGCCAGTAGTTCCCCGGATGAAAAACTGTTTTTT
TRBV6-1	.	.	TRBJ1-2	CASSEPGYGYTF	TGTGCCAGCAGTGAGCCAGGCTATGGCTACACCTTC
TRBV6-7	.	.	TRBJ1-4	CASTGSFTGEKLFF	TGTGCCAGCACCGGGTCCTTTACGGGGGAAAAACTGTTTTTT
TRBV5-1	.	.	TRBJ2-6	CASSLESVSGANVLTF	TGCGCCAGCAGCTTGGAAAGCGTCTCTGGGGCCAACGTCCTGACTTTC
TRBV28	.	TRBD1	TRBJ2-2	CASSDIRGQGDVELFF	TGTGCCAGCAGTGACATCCGGGGACAGGGGGATGTGGAGCTGTTTTTT
TRBV7-8	few	TRBD1	TRBJ2-5	CASSLAGTGNVKTQYF	TGTGCCAGCAGCTTGGCCGGGACAGGGAACGTAAAGACCCAGTACTTC
TRBV11-1	.	.	TRBJ1-6	CASSLGQPNSPLHF	TGTGCCAGCAGCTTAGGACAGCCTAATTCACCCCTCCACTTT
TRBV11-2	.	TRBD2	TRBJ2-1	CASSFIRGLADNEQFF	TGTGCCAGCAGCTTTATTCGGGGACTAGCGGACAATGAGCAGTTCTTC
TRBV9	.	.	TRBJ1-1	CASSERLENTEAFF	TGTGCCAGCAGCGAAAGACTGGAGAACACTGAAGCTTTCTTT
TRBV4-2	.	TRBD2	TRBJ2-5	CASSQDRGEVETQYF	TGTGCCAGCAGCCAAGATCGGGGGGAAGTGGAGACCCAGTACTTC
TRBV18	few	.	TRBJ1-1	CASSPRDIGTEAFF	TGTGCCAGCTCTCCACGGGACATAGGAACTGAAGCTTTCTTT
TRBV10-3	.	TRBD1	TRBJ1-2	CAISDREVNGYTF	TGTGCCATCTCGGACAGGGAGGTGAATGGCTACACCTTC
TRBV18	.	TRBD1	TRBJ2-1	CASSPGRTGNYNEQFF	TGTGCCAGCTCACCAGGGCGGACAGGAAATTACAATGAGCAGTTCTTC
TRBV18	once	.	TRBJ2-7	CASSQNRGSYEQYF	TGTGCCAGCTCACAAAACCGGGGTTCCTACGAGCAGTACTTC
TRBV20-1	.	TRBD1	TRBJ1-4	CSASPGTGVLEIF	TGCAGTGCTAGTCCCGGGACAGGGGTCCTGGAGATTTTT
TRBV2	.	.	TRBJ1-2	CASKEQLGYTF	TGTGCCAGCAAGGAACAGCTAGGCTACACCTTC
TRBV10-3	.	TRBD1	TRBJ2-7	CAIKSTGEYEQYF	TGTGCCATCAAATCCACAGGGGAATACGAGCAGTACTTC
TRBV2	.	.	TRBJ1-1	CASRKGVYREAFF	TGTGCCAGCAGGAAGGGAGTATACCGTGAAGCTTTCTTT
TRBV28	once	.	TRBJ1-1	CASLSGAMGTEAFF	TGTGCCAGCCTTAGTGGGGCCATGGGTACTGAAGCTTTCTTT
TRBV6-5	few	.	TRBJ1-2	CASRFQGLNYGYTF	TGTGCCAGCAGGTTCCAGGGGCTCAACTATGGCTACACCTTC
TRBV6-4	.	.	TRBJ1-3	CASSNSTWGGISGNTIYF	TGTGCCAGCAGTAACTCAACGTGGGGGGGGATCTCTGGAAACACCATATATTTT
TRBV7-9	.	.	TRBJ1-2	CASSLPRGGQEGYTF	TGTGCCAGCAGCTTACCCCGGGGAGGGCAGGAGGGCTACACCTTC
TRBV18	.	TRBD1	TRBJ1-5	CASSPRTGVDQPQHF	TGTGCCAGCTCACCAAGGACAGGGGTGGATCAGCCCCAGCATTTT